This T cell receptor beta chain was sequenced for a study of blood T cell repertoires in COVID-19. Study-level information: Sources were T cells, B-cell-depleted T cells, or PBMCs; the material itself was cDNA or gDNA.

Original processing notes: Reference gene primer amplification gave nucleated cell count estimates. Assay used: immunoSEQ multiplex PCR; TCRdb lists only in-frame clones, some missing. V and J calls plus clone size are reproduced from that table; the DNA served to infer D and trimming. This sample carries fewer than 250,000 clones, 84% of them seen once, and the ten largest clones take around 3.5%. Clinical history as reported by participants underpinned cohort assignment. This CDR3 spans 13 amino acids. Losses at the gene ends were 5 bases for V and 8 bases for J; bases not matched to a gene: 6. The germline V gene encodes CDR1 SGHAT and CDR2 FQDESV (reference sequence).

V and J are TRBV11-1 and TRBJ2-1; TRBD1 matches 7 bases. Material for sequencing was PBMCs or T cells enriched from blood (not recorded which). The receptor comes from a woman between 25 and 40 years old who had recovered from COVID-19. The CDR3 loop reads CASSPQGVDEQFF. The CDR3 nucleotides read TGTGCCAGCAGCCCTCAGGGGGTAGATGAGCAGTTCTTC.